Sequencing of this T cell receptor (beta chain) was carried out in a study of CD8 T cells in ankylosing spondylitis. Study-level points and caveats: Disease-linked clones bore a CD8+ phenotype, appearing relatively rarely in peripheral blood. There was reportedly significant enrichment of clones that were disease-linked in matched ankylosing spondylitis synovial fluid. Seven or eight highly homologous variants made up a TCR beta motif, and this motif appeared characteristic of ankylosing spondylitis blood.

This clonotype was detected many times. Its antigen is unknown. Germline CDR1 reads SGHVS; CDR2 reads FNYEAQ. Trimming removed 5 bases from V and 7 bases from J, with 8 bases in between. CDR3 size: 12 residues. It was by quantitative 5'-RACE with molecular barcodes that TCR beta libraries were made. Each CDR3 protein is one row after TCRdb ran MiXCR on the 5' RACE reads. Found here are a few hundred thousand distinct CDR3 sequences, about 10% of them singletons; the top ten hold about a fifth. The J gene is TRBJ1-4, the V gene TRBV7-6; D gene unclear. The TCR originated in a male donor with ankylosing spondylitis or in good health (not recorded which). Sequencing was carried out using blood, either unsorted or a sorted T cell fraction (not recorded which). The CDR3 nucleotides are TGTGCCAGCAGCGCCCACGGTGAAAAACTGTTTTTT. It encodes CASSAHGEKLFF.